This T cell receptor (beta chain) derives from a study of blood T cells in healthy people across ages. The CDR3 runs to 14 residues. Germline values: CDR1 DFQATT, CDR2 SNEGSKA (reference sequence). V was trimmed by 2 bases and J by 4 bases, leaving 14 bases between them. This clonotype was seen more than once but under ten times. Using a J-beta primer mix together with a sample-barcoded 5' primer, a second PCR was run for roughly 6 to 11 cycles. MiXCR, run by TCRdb on the 5' RACE reads, gives a single entry per CDR3 protein. This sample has 760,000 or so distinct CDR3 sequences, with about 25% found just once. PBMCs numbering at least 6 million were isolated per sample. These same records also appear under a second study, on T cells of mothers and their children.

The chain combines TRBV20-1 with TRBJ2-5; a weak D match, TRBD1 (6 bases). Material: blood. The TCR was taken from a boy between 10 and 17 years old in good health. CDR3 sequence: CSARPEAGVETQYF. CDR3 in DNA: TGCAGTGCTAGACCGGAGGCAGGGGTAGAGACCCAGTACTTC.